The 3 T cell receptor beta chains listed next were all sequenced from one sample in a study of T cell responses to AZD1222 COVID-19 vaccine. The assay was immunoSEQ multiplex PCR, and TCRdb's table has in-frame clones only and misses some. There are more than 100,000 clones in the sample; 70% to 90% occur only once, and around 7.7% lies in the top ten. The input for sequencing was peripheral blood, taken on day 0 of AZD1222 vaccination. The source of these receptors is an adult in good health.

The chain carries TRBV7-9 and TRBJ1-5; no reliable D call. The CDR3 is 15 residues long. The germline V gene has CDR1 SEHNR and CDR2 FQNEAQ (reference sequence). The ends were cut back, 3 bases at V and 3 bases at J, with 12 bases in the middle. The CDR3 sequence: CASSLYGRINQPQHF. CDR3 coding DNA: TGTGCCAGCAGCTTGTACGGCCGGATCAATCAGCCCCAGCATTTT.

The chain has TRBV28 and TRBJ2-3, with D maybe TRBD2 (5 bases). Trimming took off 5 bases at V and 4 bases at J, with 10 bases between the two ends. Germline-derived CDR1 and CDR2 are MDHEN and SYDVKM. The length of the CDR3 is 13 residues. The CDR3 DNA reads as TGTGCCAGCAGTGAGGGAGTTCCAGATACGCAGTATTTT. Translated: CASSEGVPDTQYF. Full variable domain (rest looked up from reference TRBV28 and TRBJ2-3): DVKVTQSSRYLVKRTGEKVFLECVQDMDHENMFWYRQDPGLGLRLIYFSYDVKMKEKGDIPEGYSVSREKKERFSLILESASTNQTSMYLCASSEGVPDTQYFGPGTRLTVL.

This sequence joins TRBV7-9 and TRBJ2-3; D is undetermined. Trimming cost V 1 base and J 4 bases, with 3 bases left between them. CDR1 is SEHNR, CDR2 FQNEAQ, per germline (reference sequence). The CDR3 totals 12 residues. CDR3 residues: CASSLVSDTQYF. The CDR3 DNA sequence: TGTGCCAGCAGCTTAGTATCAGATACGCAGTATTTT. Together with reference TRBV7-9 and TRBJ2-3, the CDR3 gives the full variable domain: DTGVSQNPRHKITKRGQNVTFRCDPISEHNRLYWYRQTLGQGPEFLTYFQNEAQLEKSRLLSDRFSAERPKGSFSTLEIQRTEQGDSAMYLCASSLVSDTQYFGPGTRLTVL.